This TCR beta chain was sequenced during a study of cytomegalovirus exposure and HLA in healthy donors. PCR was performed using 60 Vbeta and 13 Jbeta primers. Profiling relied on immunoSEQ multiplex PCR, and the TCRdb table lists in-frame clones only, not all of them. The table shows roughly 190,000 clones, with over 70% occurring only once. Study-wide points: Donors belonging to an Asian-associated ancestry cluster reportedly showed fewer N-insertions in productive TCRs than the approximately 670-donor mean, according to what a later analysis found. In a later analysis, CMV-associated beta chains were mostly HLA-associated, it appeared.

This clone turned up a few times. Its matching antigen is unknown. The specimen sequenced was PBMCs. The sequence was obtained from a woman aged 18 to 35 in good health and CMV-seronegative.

The CDR3 DNA sequence: TGTGCCAGCAGTGAAGCGATTGGACAGTCTAATTCACCCCTCCACTTT. It codes for CASSEAIGQSNSPLHF. J is TRBJ1-6 and V is TRBV6-1; possible D gene TRBD1, 6 bases. The CDR3 is 16 residues long. Germline V lookup: CDR1 MNHNS, CDR2 SASEGT. V was cut by 0 bases and J by 6 bases, with 12 bases left in between.